These 3 T cell receptor beta chains share one sample of origin, sequenced in a study of T-cell reconstitution after alpha-beta-depleted transplantation in children (dated by TCRdb to the mid-2010s). The treatment or condition label corresponds to: allogeneic hematopoietic cell transplantation with graft depleted of TCRalphabeta T cells and CD19 B cells. Libraries were prepared through PCR. Instrument on record: Illumina HiSeq 2500. TCR libraries were prepared with molecular barcoding, using unique molecular identifiers to normalize TCRbeta repertoire quantification. The public reads were run again by TCRdb, first through fastp at Q25 and then through MiXCR, and only productive beta chains were kept. For every CDR3 protein sequence, its rows merge into one entry that carries the most common genes and DNA. The sample table contains approximately 800,000 distinct CDR3 sequences; only one count was recorded for 16% of them. The top ten hold under 6% of the sample.

The sample in question was PBMCs, mostly from graft donor cells, obtained 360 days after TCRalphabeta/CD19-depleted stem cell transplant. The source of these receptors is a male patient younger than 18 who had a stem cell transplant for acute lymphoblastic leukemia, so the T cells may come from the graft donor.

This clonotype appeared a few times. V gene TRBV7-4 combines with J gene TRBJ1-1; D gene uncertain. Trimming cost V 0 bases and J 5 bases, with 10 bases left between them. This CDR3 spans 14 amino acids. Germline CDR1 SGHVT, CDR2 SQSDAQ. The CDR3 nucleotides read TGTGCCAGCAGCTTAGCTGGGGATAATACTGAAGCTTTCTTT. This gives the protein CASSLAGDNTEAFF.

This clonotype was found many times. The chain joins TRBV29-1 to TRBJ1-2, with D perhaps matching TRBD1 (5 bases). The V gene lost 5 bases and the J gene lost 2 bases, with 9 bases spanning the gap. The germline gives CDR1 SQVTM, CDR2 ANQGSEA. CDR3 length: 12 amino acids. The chain's CDR3 is CSVLWGNYGYTF. CDR3 nucleotide sequence: TGCAGCGTTTTGTGGGGGAACTATGGCTACACCTTC.

The chain couples TRBV5-1 to TRBJ1-1; 9 positions agree with TRBD1. Trimming cost V 3 bases and J 3 bases; bases outside gene matches: 6. The CDR3 length is 15 residues. Germline CDR1 SGHRS, CDR2 YFSETQ. The CDR3: CASSSPGQGYTEAFF. The CDR3, as DNA: TGCGCCAGCAGCTCTCCGGGACAGGGTTACACTGAAGCTTTCTTT.